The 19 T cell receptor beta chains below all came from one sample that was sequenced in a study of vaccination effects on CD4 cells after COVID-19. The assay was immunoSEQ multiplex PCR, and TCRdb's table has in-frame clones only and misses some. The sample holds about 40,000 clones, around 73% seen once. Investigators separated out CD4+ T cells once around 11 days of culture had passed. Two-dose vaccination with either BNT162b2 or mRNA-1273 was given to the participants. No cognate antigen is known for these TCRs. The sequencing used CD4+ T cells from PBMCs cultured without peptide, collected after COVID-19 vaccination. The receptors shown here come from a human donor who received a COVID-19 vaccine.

Here the CDR3 DNA reads TGCGCCAGCAGCTTGGAAGGGGTGACCTACAATGAGCAGTTCTTC. Translated, it gives CASSLEGVTYNEQFF. The J gene is TRBJ2-1, the V gene TRBV5-1, with D perhaps TRBD1 (5 bases). Germline-derived CDR1 and CDR2 are SGHRS and YFSETQ. CDR3 length: 15 amino acids. Trimming cost V 0 bases and J 2 bases, with 9 bases left between them.

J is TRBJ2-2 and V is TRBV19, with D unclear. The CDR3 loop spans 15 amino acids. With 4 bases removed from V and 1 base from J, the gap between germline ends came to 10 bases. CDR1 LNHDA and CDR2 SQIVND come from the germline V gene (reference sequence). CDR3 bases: TGTGCCAGTAGTACCTCAAGGGTGAACACCGGGGAGCTGTTTTTT. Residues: CASSTSRVNTGELFF.

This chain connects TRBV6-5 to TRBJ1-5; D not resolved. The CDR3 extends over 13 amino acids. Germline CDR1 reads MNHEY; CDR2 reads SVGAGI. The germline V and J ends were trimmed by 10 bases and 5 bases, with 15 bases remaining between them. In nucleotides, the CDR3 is TGTGCCACCCGACCGACGGATTATCAGCCCCAGCATTTT. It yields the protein CATRPTDYQPQHF.

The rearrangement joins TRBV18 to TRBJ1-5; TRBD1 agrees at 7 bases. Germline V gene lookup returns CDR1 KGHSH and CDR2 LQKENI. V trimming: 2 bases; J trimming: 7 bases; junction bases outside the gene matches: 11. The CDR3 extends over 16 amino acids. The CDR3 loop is CASSPAVDRVGQPQHF. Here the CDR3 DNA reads TGTGCCAGCTCACCAGCTGTCGACAGGGTAGGGCAGCCCCAGCATTTT.

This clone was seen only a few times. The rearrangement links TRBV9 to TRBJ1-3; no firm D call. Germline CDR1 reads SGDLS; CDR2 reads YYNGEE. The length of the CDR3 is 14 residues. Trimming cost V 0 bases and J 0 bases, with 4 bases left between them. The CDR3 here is CASSVDSSGNTIYF. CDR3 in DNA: TGTGCCAGCAGCGTAGACAGCTCTGGAAACACCATATATTTT.

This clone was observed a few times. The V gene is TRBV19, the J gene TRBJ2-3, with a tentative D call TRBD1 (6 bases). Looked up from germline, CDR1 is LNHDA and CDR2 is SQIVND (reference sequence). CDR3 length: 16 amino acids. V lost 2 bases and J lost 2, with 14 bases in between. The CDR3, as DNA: TGTGCCAGTAGTATAAATGGACTGGGACACACAGATACGCAGTATTTT. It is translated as CASSINGLGHTDTQYF.

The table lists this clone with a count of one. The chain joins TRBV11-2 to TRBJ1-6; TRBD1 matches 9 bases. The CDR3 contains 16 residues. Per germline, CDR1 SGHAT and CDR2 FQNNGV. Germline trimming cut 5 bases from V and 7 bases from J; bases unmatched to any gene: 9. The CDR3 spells CASSIRQGGRNSPLHF. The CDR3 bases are TGTGCCAGCAGCATAAGACAGGGGGGGAGAAATTCACCCCTCCACTTT. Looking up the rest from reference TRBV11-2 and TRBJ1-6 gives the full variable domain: EAGVAQSPRYKIIEKRQSVAFWCNPISGHATLYWYQQILGQGPKLLIQFQNNGVVDDSQLPKDRFSAERLKGVDSTLKIQPAKLEDSAVYLCASSIRQGGRNSPLHFGNGTRLTVT.

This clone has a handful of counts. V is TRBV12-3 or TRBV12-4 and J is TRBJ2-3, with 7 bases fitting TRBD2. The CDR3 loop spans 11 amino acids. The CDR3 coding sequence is TGTGCGTCGGGAGGAACAGATACGCAGTATTTT. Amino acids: CASGGTDTQYF.

The CDR3 spells CAISEMVLDLSYNEQFF. The CDR3, as DNA: TGTGCCATCAGTGAGATGGTTCTAGACCTATCCTACAATGAGCAGTTCTTC. This sequence joins TRBV10-3 and TRBJ2-1; D is ambiguous. Trimming took off 2 bases at V and 1 base at J, with 15 bases between the two ends. CDR1 is ENHRY, CDR2 SYGVKD, per germline. This CDR3 has 17 residues.

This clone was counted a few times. The DNA of the CDR3 is TGTGCCAGCAGTGACTCGGGGTCTTGGGAAAAACTGTTTTTT. It specifies CASSDSGSWEKLFF. This sequence joins TRBV6-4 and TRBJ1-4; D gene uncertain. CDR3 length equals 14 residues. Between the trimmed V and J ends, which lost 0 bases and 8 bases, there was a span of 10 bases. The germline V gene encodes CDR1 MRHNA and CDR2 SNTAGT.

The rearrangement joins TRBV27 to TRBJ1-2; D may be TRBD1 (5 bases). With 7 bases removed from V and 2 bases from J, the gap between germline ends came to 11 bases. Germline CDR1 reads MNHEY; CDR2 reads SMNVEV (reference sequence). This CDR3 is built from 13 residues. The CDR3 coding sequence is TGTGCCAGCACCAGGGACCGGAACTATGGCTACACCTTC. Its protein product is CASTRDRNYGYTF.

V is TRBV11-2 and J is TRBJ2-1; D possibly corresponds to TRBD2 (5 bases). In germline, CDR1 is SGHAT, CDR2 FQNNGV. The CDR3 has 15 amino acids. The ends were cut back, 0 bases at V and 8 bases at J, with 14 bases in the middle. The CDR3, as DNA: TGTGCCAGCAGCTTAGATCGTCCGGGGATCTATGAGCAGTTCTTC. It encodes CASSLDRPGIYEQFF. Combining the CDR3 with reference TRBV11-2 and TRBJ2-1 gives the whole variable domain EAGVAQSPRYKIIEKRQSVAFWCNPISGHATLYWYQQILGQGPKLLIQFQNNGVVDDSQLPKDRFSAERLKGVDSTLKIQPAKLEDSAVYLCASSLDRPGIYEQFFGPGTRLTVL.

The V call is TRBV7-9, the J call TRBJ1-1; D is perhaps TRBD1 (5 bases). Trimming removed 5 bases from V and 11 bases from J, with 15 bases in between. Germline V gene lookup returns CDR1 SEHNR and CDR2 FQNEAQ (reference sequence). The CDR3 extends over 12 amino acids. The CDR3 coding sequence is TGTGCCAGCAGCCCCACGGGGGTGGGTGCTTTCTTT. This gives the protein CASSPTGVGAFF.

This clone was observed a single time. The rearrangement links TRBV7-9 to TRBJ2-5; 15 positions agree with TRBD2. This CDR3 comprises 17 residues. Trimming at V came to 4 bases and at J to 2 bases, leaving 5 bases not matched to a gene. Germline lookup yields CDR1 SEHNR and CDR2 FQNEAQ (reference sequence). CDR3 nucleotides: TGTGCCAGCAGCTCCGGGACTAGCGGGGGGCCGCAAGAGACCCAGTACTTC. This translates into CASSSGTSGGPQETQYF.

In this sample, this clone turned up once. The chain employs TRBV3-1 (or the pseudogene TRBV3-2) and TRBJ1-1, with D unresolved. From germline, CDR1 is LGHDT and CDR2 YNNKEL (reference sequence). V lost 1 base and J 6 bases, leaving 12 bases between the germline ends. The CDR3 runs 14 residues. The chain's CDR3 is CASSQGAGSPEAFF. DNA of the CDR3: TGTGCCAGCAGCCAAGGAGCAGGAAGCCCTGAAGCTTTCTTT.

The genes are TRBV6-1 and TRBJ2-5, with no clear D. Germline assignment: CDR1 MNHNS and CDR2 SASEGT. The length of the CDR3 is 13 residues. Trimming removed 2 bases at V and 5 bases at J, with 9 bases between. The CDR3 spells CASSERWRETQYF. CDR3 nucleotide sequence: TGTGCCAGCAGTGAACGCTGGCGGGAGACCCAGTACTTC.

The CDR3 here is CAWTTGYNSPLHF. CDR3 DNA sequence: TGTGCCTGGACTACAGGGTATAATTCACCCCTCCACTTT. The chain is built from TRBV30 and TRBJ1-6; perhaps TRBD1 as D (6 bases). Trimming took 4 bases from V and 4 from J, leaving 8 bases between them. The CDR3 is 13 amino acids. Germline V gene sequence: CDR1 GTSNPN, CDR2 SVGIG (reference sequence).

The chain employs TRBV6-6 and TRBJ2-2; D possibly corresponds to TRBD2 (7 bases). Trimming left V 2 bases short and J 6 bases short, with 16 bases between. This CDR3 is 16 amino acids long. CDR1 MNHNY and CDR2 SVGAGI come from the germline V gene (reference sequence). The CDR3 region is CASSYGAGASAGELFF. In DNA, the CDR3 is TGTGCCAGCAGTTACGGTGCGGGGGCCTCCGCCGGGGAGCTGTTTTTT.

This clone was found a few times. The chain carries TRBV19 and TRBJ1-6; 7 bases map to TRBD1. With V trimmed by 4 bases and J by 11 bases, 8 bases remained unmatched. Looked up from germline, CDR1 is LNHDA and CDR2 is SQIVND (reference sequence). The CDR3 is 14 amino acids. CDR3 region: CASSSTGVAAPLHF. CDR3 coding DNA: TGTGCCAGTAGTAGTACAGGGGTTGCGGCACCCCTCCACTTT.